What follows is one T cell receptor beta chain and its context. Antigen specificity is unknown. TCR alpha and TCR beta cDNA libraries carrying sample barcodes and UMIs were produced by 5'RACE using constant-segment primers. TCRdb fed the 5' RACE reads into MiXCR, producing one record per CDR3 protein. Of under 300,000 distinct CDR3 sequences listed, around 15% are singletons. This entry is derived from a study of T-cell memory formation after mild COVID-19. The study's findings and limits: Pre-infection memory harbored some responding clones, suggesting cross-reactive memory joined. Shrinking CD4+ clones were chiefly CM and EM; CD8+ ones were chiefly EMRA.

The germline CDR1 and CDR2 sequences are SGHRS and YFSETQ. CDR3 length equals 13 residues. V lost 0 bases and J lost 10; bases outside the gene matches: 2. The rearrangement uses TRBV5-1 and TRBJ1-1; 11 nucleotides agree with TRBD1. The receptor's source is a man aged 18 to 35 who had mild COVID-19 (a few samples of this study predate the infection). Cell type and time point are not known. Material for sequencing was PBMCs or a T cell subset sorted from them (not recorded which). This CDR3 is CASSLGTGGTAFF. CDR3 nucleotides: TGCGCCAGCAGCTTGGGGACAGGGGGCACAGCTTTCTTT.